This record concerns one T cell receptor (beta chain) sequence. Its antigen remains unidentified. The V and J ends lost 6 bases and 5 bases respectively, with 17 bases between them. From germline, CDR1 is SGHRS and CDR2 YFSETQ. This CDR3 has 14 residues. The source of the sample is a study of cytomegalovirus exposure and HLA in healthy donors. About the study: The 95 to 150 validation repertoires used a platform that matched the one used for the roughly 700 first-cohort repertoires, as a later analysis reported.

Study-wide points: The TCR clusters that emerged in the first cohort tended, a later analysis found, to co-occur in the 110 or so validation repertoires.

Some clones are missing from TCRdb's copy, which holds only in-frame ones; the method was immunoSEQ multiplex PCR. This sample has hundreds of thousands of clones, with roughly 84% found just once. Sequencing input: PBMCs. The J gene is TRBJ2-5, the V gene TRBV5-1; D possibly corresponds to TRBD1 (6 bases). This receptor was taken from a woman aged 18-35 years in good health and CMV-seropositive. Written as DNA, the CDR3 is TGCGCCAGCAACCCCGTCAGGGGTGCGGAGACCCAGTACTTC. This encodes CASNPVRGAETQYF. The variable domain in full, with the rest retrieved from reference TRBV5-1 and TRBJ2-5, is KAGVTQTPRYLIKTRGQQVTLSCSPISGHRSVSWYQQTPGQGLQFLFEYFSETQRNKGNFPGRFSGRQFSNSRSEMNVSTLELGDSALYLCASNPVRGAETQYFGPGTRLLVL.